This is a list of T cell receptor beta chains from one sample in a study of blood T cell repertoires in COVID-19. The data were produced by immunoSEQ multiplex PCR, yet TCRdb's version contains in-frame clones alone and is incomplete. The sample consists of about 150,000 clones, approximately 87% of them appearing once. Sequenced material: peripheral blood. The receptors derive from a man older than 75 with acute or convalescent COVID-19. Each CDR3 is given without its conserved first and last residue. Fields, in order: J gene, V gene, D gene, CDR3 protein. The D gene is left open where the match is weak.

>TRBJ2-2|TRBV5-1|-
ASSLSGTGELF
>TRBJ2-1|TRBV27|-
ASSFGGESSYNEQF
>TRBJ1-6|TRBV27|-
ASSLTWGGSPLH
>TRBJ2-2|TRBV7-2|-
ASSLNLRDRAGELF
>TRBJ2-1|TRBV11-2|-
ASSLGTPGWGEQF
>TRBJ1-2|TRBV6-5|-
ASSYQGNYGYT
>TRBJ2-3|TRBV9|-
ASSSFGGPPDTQY
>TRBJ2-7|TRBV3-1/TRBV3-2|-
ASSRNQDGRGIGEQY
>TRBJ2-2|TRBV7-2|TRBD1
ASSFQGADTGELF
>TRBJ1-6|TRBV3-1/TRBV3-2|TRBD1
ASSQGGQSLNSPLH
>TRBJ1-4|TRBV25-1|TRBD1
ASSEYRGPANEKLF
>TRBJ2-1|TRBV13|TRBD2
ASSSRTSGGRSYNEQF
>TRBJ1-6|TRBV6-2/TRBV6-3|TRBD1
ASSKRTGLNSPLH
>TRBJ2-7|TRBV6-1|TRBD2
ASSEISGGVVEQY
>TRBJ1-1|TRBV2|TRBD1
ASSTGASRTEAF
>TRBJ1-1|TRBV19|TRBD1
ASSYRGMNTEAF
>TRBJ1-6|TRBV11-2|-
ASSPQRVGGSSPLH
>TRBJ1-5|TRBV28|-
ASSLLSGVGNQPQH
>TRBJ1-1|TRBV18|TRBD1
ASSPGTVNTEAF
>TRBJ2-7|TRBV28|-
ASSYQGKAVQY
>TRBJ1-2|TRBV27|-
ASSLSPRNYGYT
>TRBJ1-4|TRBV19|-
ASSMVRGVRREKLF
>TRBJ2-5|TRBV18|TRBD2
ASSRGLADQETQY
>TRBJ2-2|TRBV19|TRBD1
ASNRGNTGELF
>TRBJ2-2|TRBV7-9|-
ASSSYSRAGDTGELF
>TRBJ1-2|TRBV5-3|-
ARSLVHRAHGYT
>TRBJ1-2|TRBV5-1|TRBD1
ASSSQTGEGYGYT
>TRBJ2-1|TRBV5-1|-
ASSLAGASSYNEQF
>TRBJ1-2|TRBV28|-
ASSLESRGYT
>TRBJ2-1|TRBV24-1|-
ATSDPSVGEERTYNEQF
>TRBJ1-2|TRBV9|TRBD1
ASSAGQGNYGYT
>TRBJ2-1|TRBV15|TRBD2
ATSPSSGRQYNEQF
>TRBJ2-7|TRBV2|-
ASSAQGHQAYEQY
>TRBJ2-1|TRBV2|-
ASRWGSWKKSYNEQF
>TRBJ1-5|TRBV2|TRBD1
ASSNTGVQPQH
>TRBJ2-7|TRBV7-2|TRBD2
ASSLGLAGAQSSYEQY
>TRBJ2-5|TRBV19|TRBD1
ASISRGPGETQY
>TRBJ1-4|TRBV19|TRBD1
ASSITGQGAAGLF
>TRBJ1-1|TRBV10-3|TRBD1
AITANRGRAEAF
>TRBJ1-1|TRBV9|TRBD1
ASSFKGGAGTEAF
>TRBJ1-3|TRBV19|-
ASSAHSSGNTIY
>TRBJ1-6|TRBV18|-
ASSPPGGSPLH
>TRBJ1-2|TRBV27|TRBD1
ASSLRDRDGYT
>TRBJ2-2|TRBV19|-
ASNQGRFIGELF
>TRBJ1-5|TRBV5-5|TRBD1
ASSRGQGQVQPQH
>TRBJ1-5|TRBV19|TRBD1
ARPSDRGDQPQH
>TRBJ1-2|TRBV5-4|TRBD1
ASASLIGGVYGYT
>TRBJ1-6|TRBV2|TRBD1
ASSERQGANSPLH
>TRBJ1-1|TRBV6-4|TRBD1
ASRAGTANTEAF
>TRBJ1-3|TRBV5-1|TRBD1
ASSLVGQEPGNTIY